The source of this TCR beta chain is a study of regulatory T cells in long-lasting Graves disease. In the study overall: Persistence in Graves' disease required over 5 years of antithyroid drugs plus positive TSH receptor antibodies.

Through Arm-PCR of CDR3 regions and iRepertoire HTBI primers, TCR beta libraries were built. Authors' processing steps: Samples revealed 62 TRBV and over 12 TRBJ segments. TCRdb re-called the multiplex PCR reads through MiXCR, storing one row per CDR3 protein. The V and J calls shown here were made by TCRdb, not taken from the authors' results. The sample carries hundreds of thousands of distinct CDR3 sequences, about 32% recorded once. The sample's time point: persistent/refractory GD, antithyroid drugs over 5 years with positive TRAb. PBMCs provided the RNA from which the TCR library was made. The source of the patients was an endocrinology department in Xi'an, China. The clonotype originates from a female donor with Graves disease. This sample comprised peripheral blood mononuclear cells (PBMCs), obtained when the disease was refractory, from a patient treated with antithyroid drugs.

The CDR3 DNA reads TGTGCCAGCAGCTTAGCAGGACAGGCCGCTGAAGCTTTCTTT. It yields the protein CASSLAGQAAEAFF. J is TRBJ1-1 and V is TRBV7-9, with 7 bases identical to TRBD1. With V trimmed by 0 bases and J by 6 bases, 4 bases remained unmatched. CDR1 and CDR2 (germline): SEHNR, FQNEAQ (reference sequence). This CDR3 has 14 residues. Supplemented by reference TRBV7-9 and TRBJ1-1, the full variable domain reads DTGVSQNPRHKITKRGQNVTFRCDPISEHNRLYWYRQTLGQGPEFLTYFQNEAQLEKSRLLSDRFSAERPKGSFSTLEIQRTEQGDSAMYLCASSLAGQAAEAFFGQGTRLTVV.